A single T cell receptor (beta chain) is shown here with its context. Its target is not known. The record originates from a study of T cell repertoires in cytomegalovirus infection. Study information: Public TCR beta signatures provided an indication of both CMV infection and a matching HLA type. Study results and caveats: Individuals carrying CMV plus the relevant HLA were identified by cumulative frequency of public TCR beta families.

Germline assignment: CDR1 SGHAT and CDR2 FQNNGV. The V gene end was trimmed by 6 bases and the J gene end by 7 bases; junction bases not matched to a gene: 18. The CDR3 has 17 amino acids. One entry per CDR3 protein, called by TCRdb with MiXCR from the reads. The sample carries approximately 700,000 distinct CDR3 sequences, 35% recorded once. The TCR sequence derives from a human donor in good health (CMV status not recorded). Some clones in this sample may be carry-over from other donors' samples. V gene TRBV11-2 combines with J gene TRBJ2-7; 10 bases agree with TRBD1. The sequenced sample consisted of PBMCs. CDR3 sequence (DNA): TGTGCCAGCAGTCAACCGGGACAGGGGATAGACTTTCGGGAGCAGTACTTC. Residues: CASSQPGQGIDFREQYF.